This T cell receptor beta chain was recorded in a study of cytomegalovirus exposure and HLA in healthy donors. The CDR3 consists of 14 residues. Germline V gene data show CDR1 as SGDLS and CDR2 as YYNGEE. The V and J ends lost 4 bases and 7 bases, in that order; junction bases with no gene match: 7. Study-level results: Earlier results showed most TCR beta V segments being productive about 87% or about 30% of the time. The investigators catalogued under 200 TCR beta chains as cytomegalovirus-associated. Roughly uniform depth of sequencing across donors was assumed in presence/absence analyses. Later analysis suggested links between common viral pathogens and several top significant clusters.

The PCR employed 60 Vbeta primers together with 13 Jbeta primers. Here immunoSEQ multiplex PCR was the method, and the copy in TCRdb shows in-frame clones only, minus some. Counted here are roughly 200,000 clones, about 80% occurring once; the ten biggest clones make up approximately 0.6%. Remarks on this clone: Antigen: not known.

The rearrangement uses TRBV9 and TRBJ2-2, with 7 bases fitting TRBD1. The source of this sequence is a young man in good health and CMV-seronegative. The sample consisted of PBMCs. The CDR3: CASSPGGLGGELFF. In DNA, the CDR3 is TGTGCCAGCAGCCCAGGGGGTCTAGGCGGGGAGCTGTTTTTT.